Below are 11 T cell receptor beta chains sequenced from a single sample in a study of blood T cell repertoires in COVID-19. Sequencing was performed with immunoSEQ multiplex PCR; in TCRdb, only in-frame clones are kept and a portion is missing. The repertoire holds tens of thousands of clones, with about 85% as singletons. The sample was peripheral blood. These receptor sequences come from a man aged 55 to 69 with acute or convalescent COVID-19.

The chain joins TRBV30 to TRBJ2-3; 13 bases line up with TRBD2. Trimming removed 5 bases from V and 5 bases from J; junction bases left unmatched: 7. Germline CDR1 GTSNPN, CDR2 SVGIG (reference sequence). The CDR3 has 15 amino acids. The CDR3 region is CAWGGLAGVLDTQYF. The CDR3 coding sequence is TGTGCCTGGGGAGGACTAGCGGGGGTGTTAGATACGCAGTATTTT.

The chain links TRBV11-2 to TRBJ1-2, with a weak D call TRBD1 (6 bases). CDR1 is SGHAT and CDR2 is FQNNGV in the germline V gene. The CDR3 has 15 residues. V lost 5 bases and J lost 4, with 17 bases in between. CDR3 sequence reads: CASSDGGGGRYGYTF. The CDR3 DNA follows: TGTGCCAGCAGCGATGGAGGGGGGGGTCGCTATGGCTACACCTTC. Complete variable domain (other parts from reference TRBV11-2 and TRBJ1-2): EAGVAQSPRYKIIEKRQSVAFWCNPISGHATLYWYQQILGQGPKLLIQFQNNGVVDDSQLPKDRFSAERLKGVDSTLKIQPAKLEDSAVYLCASSDGGGGRYGYTFGSGTRLTVV.

Only one count was recorded for this clone. The chain combines TRBV6-5 with TRBJ2-1; 9 bases match TRBD2. The CDR3 has 15 amino acids. In germline, CDR1 is MNHEY, CDR2 SVGAGI. Trimming at V came to 4 bases and at J to 9 bases, leaving 10 bases not matched to a gene. This chain's CDR3 is CASSFSGGPLSEQFF. CDR3 DNA sequence: TGTGCCAGCAGTTTTAGCGGGGGACCCCTTAGTGAGCAGTTCTTC.

This rearrangement joins TRBV27 to TRBJ1-2, with a weak D call TRBD1 (5 bases). From germline, CDR1 is MNHEY and CDR2 SMNVEV (reference sequence). Trimming pared 3 bases from V and 0 bases from J, leaving 11 bases between. This CDR3 contains 15 residues. The CDR3 sequence is CASSFEAGTNYGYTF. The CDR3 DNA reads as TGTGCCAGCAGTTTCGAGGCAGGGACTAACTATGGCTACACCTTC.

The rearrangement joins TRBV19 to TRBJ1-5; TRBD1 agrees at 8 bases. The V segment lost 4 bases and the J segment 7 bases; nucleotides outside the gene matches: 9. Germline V lookup: CDR1 LNHDA, CDR2 SQIVND (reference sequence). This CDR3 is 15 amino acids long. The CDR3 DNA reads as TGTGCCAGTAGTAAATCGGGACAGGCAGTCCAGCCCCAGCATTTT. This gives the protein CASSKSGQAVQPQHF.

This chain uses TRBV6-1 with TRBJ2-7, with TRBD1 matching 8 bases. The junction had 10 bases not matched to a gene; V was cut back by 1 base and J by 5 bases. The CDR3 is made up of 16 amino acids. Per the germline V gene, CDR1 is MNHNS and CDR2 is SASEGT. CDR3 sequence: CASSEGTGQGVHEQYF. The CDR3 DNA follows: TGTGCCAGCAGTGAAGGTACAGGACAGGGTGTCCACGAGCAGTACTTC.

The chain employs TRBV2 and TRBJ1-4; 7 positions agree with TRBD1. The V segment lost 1 base and the J segment 6 bases; nucleotides outside the gene matches: 2. Per germline, CDR1 SNHLY and CDR2 FYNNEI. There are 14 residues in the CDR3. The CDR3 region is CASSEVRGYEKLFF. CDR3 in DNA: TGTGCCAGCAGTGAAGTCAGGGGGTATGAAAAACTGTTTTTT.

This clone was counted between two and nine times. The CDR3 is CASSQGWVAGVNTEAFF. CDR3 nucleotide sequence: TGTGCCAGCAGCCAAGGGTGGGTGGCGGGTGTGAACACTGAAGCTTTCTTT. This chain joins TRBV3-1 (or the pseudogene TRBV3-2) and TRBJ1-1; D is unresolved. The CDR3 loop spans 17 amino acids. The germline V gene has CDR1 LGHDT and CDR2 YNNKEL (reference sequence). V lost 1 base, J lost 0 bases, and 15 bases lay in between.

The V call is TRBV2, the J call TRBJ2-2; a weak D match, TRBD2 (5 bases). There are 13 residues in the CDR3. Germline values: CDR1 SNHLY, CDR2 FYNNEI. Trimming took off 4 bases at V and 6 bases at J, with 9 bases between the two ends. CDR3 residues: CASSARESGELFF. CDR3 in DNA: TGTGCCAGCAGTGCGAGGGAGTCCGGGGAGCTGTTTTTT.

The CDR3 nucleotides read TGCAGTGCAAGACAGGGGTACGAGCAGTACTTC. Translation gives CSARQGYEQYF. The V gene is TRBV20-1, the J gene TRBJ2-7; 8 bases are a match to TRBD1. V dropped 6 bases and J dropped 4; count of bases not matched to a gene: 2. The CDR3 has 11 amino acids. Germline CDR1 DFQATT, CDR2 SNEGSKA (reference sequence).

In this sample, this clone turned up once. The chain employs TRBV5-6 and TRBJ1-1, with 7 bases that match TRBD1. Germline V lookup: CDR1 SGHDT, CDR2 YYEEEE. CDR3 length: 15 amino acids. Trimming removed 0 bases from V and 4 bases from J; junction bases left unmatched: 6. Written as DNA, the CDR3 is TGTGCCAGCAGCTTGGGGCAGGGGGTGGGCACTGAAGCTTTCTTT. This sequence encodes CASSLGQGVGTEAFF. The variable domain in full, with the rest retrieved from reference TRBV5-6 and TRBJ1-1, is DAGVTQSPTHLIKTRGQQVTLRCSPKSGHDTVSWYQQALGQGPQFIFQYYEEEERQRGNFPDRFSGHQFPNYSSELNVNALLLGDSALYLCASSLGQGVGTEAFFGQGTRLTVV.